This TCR beta chain was sequenced for a study of T cells in women clearing cervical HPV infection. Method: immunoSEQ multiplex PCR; TCRdb's copy keeps in-frame clones and lacks some. Its table lists more than 20,000 clones. The clonotype comes from a woman between 18 and 75 years old with a cervical HPV16 infection that either progressed to CIN3+ or cleared (not recorded which). The sequenced material came from blood buffy coat.

CDR3 amino acids: CASSQGQGNNQPQHF. The covered CDR3 bases are TGCGCCAGCAGCCAAGGACAGGGAAACAATCAGCCC. V gene TRBV5-1 combines with J gene TRBJ1-5; TRBD1 agrees at 8 bases. The read comes to an end 3 residues before the CDR3 does, leaving the germline J gene to fill in the end. The CDR3 spans 15 residues. The V gene end was trimmed by 4 bases and the J gene end by 3 bases; junction bases not matched to a gene: 6. Per germline, CDR1 SGHRS and CDR2 YFSETQ.